This record looks at one T cell receptor (beta chain) sequence and its context. This clone was seen a single time. There is no known antigen for this receptor. No base quality values were provided; no much bigger clone lies one nucleotide off. Libraries came from the immunoSEQ multiplex PCR assay. A mixture of 60 forward primers for TCR Vbeta segments and 13 reverse primers for TCR Jbeta segments was used in the multiplex PCR. The CDR3 region of rearranged TCR beta genes was amplified from genomic DNA with a multiplex PCR assay. On the Illumina HiSeq System, the amplified TCR beta libraries were sequenced as 87-base-pair reads. On the study's bioinformatics: Across the 700 or so repertoires, a later analysis counted 80 million or so unique TCR beta chains, 9 million to 14 million of which were shared by at least two donors. A nearest-neighbor algorithm error-corrected the raw reads and collapsed the reads into unique sequences, merging closely related sequences to remove PCR and sequencing errors. CDR3 sequences were aligned to IMGT reference sequences to assign V, D and J gene segments. Each retained sequence needed at least a six-nucleotide match to both a V gene segment and a J gene segment. Rearrangements were classified as productive when the CDR3 lacked stop codons and remained in frame with V and J, and all other rearrangements were classified as non-productive. CDR3 was defined by IMGT convention, running from the second conserved V-encoded cysteine to the conserved J-encoded phenylalanine. In an earlier analysis of 500 to 650 of the donors, sequences lacking an unambiguous match to a single V gene segment were excluded. In an earlier analysis of approximately 610 of the donors, V segments were called functional above 56.7% productive rearrangements and were called segregating when the between-donor standard deviation exceeded 5%. To diagnose cytomegalovirus status from the catalog of TCR beta chain sequences, a statistical classification framework was built. In a later analysis, TCR nucleotide sequences were compared against IMGT/GENE-DB human TR gene sequences so that V and J genes could be assigned. Using the TCRdist pipeline, a later analysis assigned CDR3 sequences along with most-parsimonious VDJ recombination scenarios. In a later analysis, each TCR beta chain was defined by its CDR3 amino acid sequence together with its V-gene family, and reads lacking a unique V-gene family were excluded. To address suspected cross-contamination and a sequencing artifact, a later analysis removed approximately 600 highly shared, low-generation-probability nucleotide sequences. A later analysis calculated a clonal expansion index for each public chain from normalized within-repertoire ranks of inferred template counts. Generation probabilities in a later analysis came from a VDJ recombination model fitted to out-of-frame rearrangements, and those results were checked against IGoR. In a later analysis, TCR-TCR, TCR-HLA and TCR-CMV co-occurrence was scored with hypergeometric tests, and a repertoire-size bias correction was applied to TCR pairs. False discovery rates were estimated in a later analysis by permuting HLA or CMV assignments 20 times. A later analysis grouped co-occurring TCRs with DBSCAN, adding TCRdist sequence similarity when clustering within HLA-allele-positive subsets. Co-occurrence clustering excluded repertoires with fewer than 30,000 or more than 120,000 public chains, plus five with anomalous nucleotide sharing. In its TCRdb copy, this immuneACCESS table keeps in-frame sequences only and misses some clones. Where compared with another copy, unresolved V genes explain less than half of these, and the others have no known cause. Clone size and the V and J calls come from that table; the DNA yielded D and trimming. The sample table shows about 170,000 clones, and 80% are seen once. The ten largest clones add up to 4.5% to 5.5% of the sample.

Trimming removed 1 base from V and 0 bases from J; the gene matches leave 2 bases unexplained. The CDR3 goes from the cysteine to the phenylalanine over 16 residues. The entry retains the CDR3 DNA only, 48 bases that are in frame from base 1. The germline V gene provides CDR1 SGHTA and CDR2 FQGTGA. These data originate in a study of cytomegalovirus exposure and HLA in healthy donors (dated by TCRdb to about 2017). As for the study more broadly: According to an earlier analysis of around 600 of the donors, 150 million to 200 million T cells yielded roughly 110 million unique TCR beta sequences and 276 Gb of sequence data. Using immunosequencing, the study profiled T cell repertoires from fewer than 850 subjects and related those repertoires to cytomegalovirus serostatus. Donor age, sex, ethnicity and CMV serostatus were collected together with the repertoire data. Among the approximately 430 genotyped donors, 81% belonged to the genetic ancestry cluster associated with self-reported Caucasian donors. An earlier analysis of approximately 500 of the donors applied high-throughput TCR beta sequencing to assess whether each TCR beta V gene segment acted as functional or pseudogenic. Among about 390 genotyped donors of the cohort, an average of about 240,000 unique TCR beta nucleotide sequences were sequenced per donor, around 18% of them non-productive. Approximately 310 gigabases of sequencing data and roughly 90 million unique TCR sequences were included in an early release covering 550 to 650 HLA-typed donors. A later genetic analysis took genome-wide SNP genotypes for about three fifths of the roughly 670 donors and used that subset as a discovery cohort. The study combined high-throughput TCR immunosequencing, statistical association of individual TCRs with disease status, and machine learning to predict cytomegalovirus infection status. Along with the approximately 650-subject first cohort, a separate validation cohort of over a hundred different subjects was used. The aim of the study was to test whether cataloging public T cell receptors could identify signatures of past pathogen exposure. Rather than using new phenotypic data, the later analysis identified candidate immune exposures from TCR beta sequences and from how often those sequences occurred across donors. A handful of DR-DQ haplotypes were handled as single units for association and clustering because linkage in the cohort was strong. In a later analysis, previously published TCR beta repertoires from hundreds of donors were re-analyzed and high-resolution HLA genotyping was added so that TCR occurrence patterns could be studied. Typing coverage differed by locus: A, B, C, DRB1 and DQB1 were typed in about 620-630 donors, DQA1 in approximately 520, DPA1 in some 610, and DPB1 in 450 to 490. Every discovery cohort repertoire had been produced on one sequencing platform. HLA typing included class I and class II loci at four-digit resolution. Study-wide findings and limitations: According to a later analysis, parvovirus B19, influenza, CMV and Epstein-Barr virus appeared linked to several top co-occurrence clusters. The cohort was sequenced for TCR beta chains only, and without alpha or paired-chain data the features that could be detected were limited. HLA typing was unavailable for some donors at each locus, so association tests used only the typed subset. In a later analysis, HLA-associated TCR beta chains were found to be more clonally expanded and to have lower generation probabilities than equally common non-associated chains. Because counts were too low, about 18 rarely observed V segments, including chromosome 9 orphons, were excluded from the earlier analysis of 587 of the donors. The 87-base-pair reads could not distinguish some IMGT-functional V segments, including TRBV6-2 and TRBV6-3, so those segments were excluded. The classifier was reported to diagnose cytomegalovirus status with high specificity and sensitivity in both the original cohort and the validation cohort. Presence/absence analyses assumed roughly uniform sequencing depth across donors, an assumption that may not hold. In a later analysis, the rate of TCR association differed among HLA loci, with DRB1 alleles having the most associated TCRs and HLA-C alleles having the fewest. A later genetic analysis associated a missense DCLRE1C variant with V-gene and J-gene trimming of TCR beta chains, and an independent cohort replicated the association. A few of the identified cytomegalovirus-associated TCR beta chains were confirmed in vitro to be specific for cytomegalovirus antigens. A further reported finding was that TCR beta sequences accurately predicted the HLA-A and HLA-B alleles for most subjects in the first cohort. Specific HLA alleles were associated with 15,000 to 20,000 TCR beta sequences at a false discovery rate of 0.05 in a later analysis. Most CMV-associated TCR beta chains appeared to be HLA-restricted in a later analysis, and the HLA associations seemed to be driven largely by CMV exposure. Across donors, most TCR sequences were observed very rarely, whereas some public TCRs were present in many individuals. A cluster of highly shared sequence variants was judged likely to represent a technical artifact of the sequencing pipeline. The only immune exposure information available for the cohort was CMV serostatus. When HLA alleles, especially DR and DQ, strongly co-occurred, attributing TCR associations to individual alleles was difficult. Correlated functional status among segregating V segments might reflect linkage disequilibrium, but an unknown experimental factor could not be ruled out. Compared with the roughly 600-donor mean, donors in an Asian-associated ancestry cluster had fewer N-insertions in productive TCRs, according to a later genetic analysis. In the study, 150 to 200 TCR beta chains were listed as associated with cytomegalovirus. Broadly in line with IMGT annotations, most TCR beta V segments showed up in productive rearrangements about 87% or about 30% of the time in an earlier analysis of 450 to 750 of the donors. The authors suggested that the approach could potentially be generalized to other disease states and immunological phenotypes.

The cohort comprised 550 to 700 healthy bone marrow donors. All cohort members were sampled while nominally healthy, although unrecorded immune exposures were likely present. The donor was CMV seropositive and was included in the group of 250 to 300 seropositive cohort members. A peripheral blood sample was collected from each donor, and TCR beta sequencing was performed on peripheral blood mononuclear cells. The Qiagen DNeasy Blood Extraction Kit was used to extract genomic DNA from the blood cell samples. The chain employs TRBV7-3 and TRBJ2-2, and TRBD2 matches 7 of the central bases. The sequence was collected from a woman aged 50 to 60 in good health and CMV-seropositive. Sequenced material: PBMCs. The nucleotides are TGTGCCAGCAGCTTAAGCGGGAGCACGAACACCGGGGAGCTGTTTTTT. Its protein reads: CASSLSGSTNTGELFF. Here the CDR3 is joined to the reference TRBV7-3 and TRBJ2-2 genes, and the full variable domain is: GAGVSQTPSNKVTEKGKYVELRCDPISGHTALYWYRQSLGQGPEFLIYFQGTGAADDSGLPNDRFFAVRPEGSVSTLKIQRTERGDSAVYLCASSLSGSTNTGELFFGEGSRLTVL.